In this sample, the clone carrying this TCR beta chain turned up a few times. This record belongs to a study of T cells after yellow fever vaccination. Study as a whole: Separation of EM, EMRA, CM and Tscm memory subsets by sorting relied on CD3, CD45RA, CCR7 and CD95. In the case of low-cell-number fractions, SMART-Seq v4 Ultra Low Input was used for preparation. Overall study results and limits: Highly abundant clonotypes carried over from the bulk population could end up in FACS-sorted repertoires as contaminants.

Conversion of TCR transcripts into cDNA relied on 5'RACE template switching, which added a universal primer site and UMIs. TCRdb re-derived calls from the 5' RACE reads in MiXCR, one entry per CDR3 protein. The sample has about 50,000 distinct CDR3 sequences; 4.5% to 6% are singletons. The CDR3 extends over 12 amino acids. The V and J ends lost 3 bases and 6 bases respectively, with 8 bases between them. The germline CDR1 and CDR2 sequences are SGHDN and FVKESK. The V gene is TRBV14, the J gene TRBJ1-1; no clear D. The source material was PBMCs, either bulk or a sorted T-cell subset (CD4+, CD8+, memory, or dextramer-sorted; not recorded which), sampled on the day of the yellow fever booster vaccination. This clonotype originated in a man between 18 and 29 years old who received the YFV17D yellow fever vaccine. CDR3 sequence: CASSHTGPEAFF. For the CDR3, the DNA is TGTGCCAGCAGCCATACCGGTCCTGAAGCTTTCTTT.